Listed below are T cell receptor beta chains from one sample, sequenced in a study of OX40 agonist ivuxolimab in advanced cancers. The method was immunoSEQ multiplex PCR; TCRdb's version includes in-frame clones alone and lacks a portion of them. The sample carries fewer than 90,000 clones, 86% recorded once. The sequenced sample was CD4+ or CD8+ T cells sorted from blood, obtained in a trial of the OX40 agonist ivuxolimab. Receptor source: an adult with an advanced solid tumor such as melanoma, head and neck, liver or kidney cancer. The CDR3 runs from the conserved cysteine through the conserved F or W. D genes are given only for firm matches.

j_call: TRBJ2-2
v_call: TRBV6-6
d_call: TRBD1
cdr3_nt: TGTGCCAGCAGTAAGGACAGGGCATCCGGGGAGCTGTTTTTT
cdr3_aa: CASSKDRASGELFF

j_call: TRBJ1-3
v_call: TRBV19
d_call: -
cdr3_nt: TGTGCCAGTAGTATAGGGGGGAGCTCTGGAAACACCATATATTTT
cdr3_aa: CASSIGGSSGNTIYF

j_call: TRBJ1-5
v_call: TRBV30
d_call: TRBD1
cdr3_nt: TGTGCCTGGAGTGTGGAAAGAGACGGACAGGGGGCAAGGCAGCCCCAGCATTTT
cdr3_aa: CAWSVERDGQGARQPQHF

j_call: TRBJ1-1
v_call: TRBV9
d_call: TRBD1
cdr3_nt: TGTGCCAGCAGCGTCCCGGGACAGGGGGTGACTGAAGCTTTCTTT
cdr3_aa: CASSVPGQGVTEAFF

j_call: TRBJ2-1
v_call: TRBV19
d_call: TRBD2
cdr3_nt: TGTGCCAGTAGTATAGCGGCGGGAGGTGTTTGGAATGAGCAGTTCTTC
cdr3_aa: CASSIAAGGVWNEQFF

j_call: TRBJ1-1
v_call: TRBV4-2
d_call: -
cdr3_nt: TGTGCCAGCAGCCCCCAAAGGGGGGCTGAAGCTTTCTTT
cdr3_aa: CASSPQRGAEAFF

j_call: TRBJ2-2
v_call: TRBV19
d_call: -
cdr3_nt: TGTGCCAGTGGCCGACGACAGACGAACACCGGGGAGCTGTTTTTT
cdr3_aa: CASGRRQTNTGELFF

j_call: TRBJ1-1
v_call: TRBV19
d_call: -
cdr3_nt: TGTGCCAGTAGTATTTTTATGGGTAACACTGAAGCTTTCTTT
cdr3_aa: CASSIFMGNTEAFF

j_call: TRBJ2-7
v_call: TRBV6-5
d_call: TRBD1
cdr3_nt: TGTGCCAGCAGACGATCCGGGACAGGGTTCCGCGAGCAGTACTTC
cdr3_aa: CASRRSGTGFREQYF

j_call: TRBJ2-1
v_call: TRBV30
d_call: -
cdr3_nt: TGTGCCTGGAGTGCCCGAGGAGGGACCTACAATGAGCAGTTCTTC
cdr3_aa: CAWSARGGTYNEQFF

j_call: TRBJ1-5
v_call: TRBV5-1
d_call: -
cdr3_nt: TGCGCCAGCAGCTTCGGGGGTGGGGATGGCAATCAGCCCCAGCATTTT
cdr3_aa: CASSFGGGDGNQPQHF

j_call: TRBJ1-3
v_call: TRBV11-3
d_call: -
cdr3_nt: TGTGCCAGCAGCTTGCTTAGGACACACTCTGGAAACACCATATATTTT
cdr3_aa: CASSLLRTHSGNTIYF

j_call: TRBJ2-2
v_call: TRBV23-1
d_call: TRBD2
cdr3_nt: TGCGCCAGCAGTCAATCACCTACCCCGGGACTAGCGGGTTACACCGGGGAGCTGTTTTTT
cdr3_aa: CASSQSPTPGLAGYTGELFF